This T cell receptor delta chain was obtained from a study of Vδ1+ human thymocytes. Findings and caveats of the study: Thymic TRG and TRD repertoires appeared highly polyclonal. Bulk data may be misread because of unexpected Vdelta2 sequences. Roughly 22% of thymic delta-chain sequences were Vdelta2, with few Vdelta3, unlike blood Vdelta1+ controls.

Trimming shortened V by 5 bases and J by 0 bases, and 31 bases separated the two germline ends. Germline V gene lookup returns CDR1 TSWWSYY and CDR2 QGS. CDR3 length: 21 amino acids. RNA was extracted from the cells and then reverse transcribed. Pooled V-gene forward primers with one constant-region reverse primer generated the CDR3 amplicons by multiplex PCR. TCRdb redid clone calling on the multiplex PCR reads using CATT. The data contain 70,000 to 90,000 delta-chain clones, approximately 30% of them singletons. Thymocytes were sorted as CD3+ TCRVdelta1+ TCRVdelta2- after alphabeta T cell depletion. As for this clone: Its antigen is currently unknown.

This clonotype was obtained from a boy younger than two who had congenital heart surgery. The sequencing input was Vdelta1+ gamma-delta thymocytes from the thymus. As for subset: FACS-sorted CD3+ TCRalphabeta- TCRVdelta1+ TCRVdelta2- thymocytes. The chain links TRDV1 to TRDJ1; tentative D call: TRDD2 (5 bases). CDR3 nucleotides: TGTGCTCTTGGGAAAGGTCTTCCCCTACTCCGTGGAAACTTGTACACCGATAAACTCATCTTT. It translates to CALGKGLPLLRGNLYTDKLIF.